This section outlines one TCR beta chain sequence together with its context. The antigen remains undetermined. The data were obtained in a study of tumor and adjacent non-tumor tissue in lung cancer. Background on the study: The cohort had about a dozen adenocarcinoma, a couple of squamous cell and 1 small cell patients. Samples averaged roughly 4.3 million productive TCRbeta reads each.

The template was RNA from unsorted bulk tissue. Three rounds of nested PCR, following a modified ARM-PCR protocol, produced the TCRbeta library. TCRdb analysed the multiplex PCR reads with MiXCR anew, one entry per CDR3 protein. This repertoire shows 95,000 to 150,000 distinct CDR3 sequences, 60% to 70% found once; its top ten account for 9.5% to 15%. Findings of the study overall: Compared with tumor, normal lung showed significantly lower TCR diversity. Tumor TCR diversity, when higher, was linked to shorter survival.

This CDR3 spans 18 amino acids. J lost 7 bases, V lost 2 bases, and 18 bases had no gene match. CDR1 and CDR2 (germline): MNHEY, SVGAGI. The specimen sequenced was lung tumor tissue. The sequence came from a man aged 25 to 40 with non-small cell lung cancer. The chain carries TRBV6-5 and TRBJ2-5, with TRBD1 matching 8 bases. The CDR3: CASSYHSRSGGPGVTQYF. Written as DNA, the CDR3 is TGTGCCAGCAGTTACCACTCTCGATCAGGGGGCCCCGGGGTGACCCAGTACTTC.